The following is a T cell receptor (beta chain) sequence with its context. Its antigen is unknown. Repertoires were generated with immunoSEQ multiplex PCR, while TCRdb's copy carries only in-frame clones and drops some. The sample shows 11,000 to 15,000 clones, about three fifths of them seen only once. Trimming cost V 6 bases and J 4 bases, with 6 bases left between them. Germline V lookup: CDR1 SNHLY, CDR2 FYNNEI. This CDR3 region has 11 residues. This sample stems from a study of T cell clonotyping in hematopoietic cell transplantation. Study summary: Recipient blood drawn about 28 days pretransplant and days 30, 100, 180 after. Findings and limits, study-wide: Pathologically expanded recipient clonotypes increased progressively from day 30 to day 180 as diversity fell. Broader posttransplant TCR repertoire diversity was predicted by graft donor and pretransplant recipient Inverse Simpson Index values. At the given depth, recipient repertoires were over 97% de novo clonotypes.

This sequence originates from a human donor who either received an allogeneic hematopoietic cell transplant for a myeloid malignancy or was a related donor (not recorded which). Some clones in this sample may be carry-over from other donors' samples. The specimen was PBMCs. The V gene is TRBV2, the J gene TRBJ1-2; no clear D gene. CDR3 DNA sequence: TGTGCCAGCAGGACGGTCTATGGCTACACCTTC. Amino acid sequence: CASRTVYGYTF.